These 14 T cell receptor beta chains were all obtained from the same sample, sequenced in a study of blood T cells in healthy people across ages (dated by TCRdb to between 2014 and 2017). Library preparation used 5' RACE. Instrument on record: Illumina HiSeq 2500. A second PCR of about 6 to 12 cycles was run with a J-beta primer mix and a sample-barcoded 5' primer. The raw public data were reprocessed by TCRdb itself: fastp quality trimming at Q25, MiXCR clonotype calling, in-frame beta chains only. Rows are unified per CDR3 protein, each entry keeping the most common DNA and genes. Here the sample has roughly 1,100,000 distinct CDR3 sequences; almost 25% occur a single time. The ten largest clonotypes hold around 0.75% of the sample. A further study also used this sample, focusing on T cells of mothers and their children.

Input material: blood. These receptors originate from a girl aged 2-10 years in good health.

The table lists this clonotype with a few counts. This sequence joins TRBV12-3 or TRBV12-4 and TRBJ2-1; D is perhaps TRBD1 (5 bases). The tail of the sequence fits TRBJ2-5 better, so the J call may be wrong. CDR3 length: 13 residues. The CDR3 DNA reads TGTGCCAGCAAGGGGCCCTACCGAGAGACCCAGTACTTC. Its translation is CASKGPYRETQYF.

The chain joins TRBV10-3 to TRBJ1-2, with TRBD1 matching 7 bases. The germline gives CDR1 ENHRY, CDR2 SYGVKD. This CDR3 has 20 residues. The J segment lost 0 bases and the V segment lost 5 bases, leaving 21 bases of the junction unmatched. The CDR3 here is CAISQLDEIQGDSANYGYTF. DNA of the CDR3: TGTGCCATCAGTCAACTAGACGAAATCCAGGGGGACAGCGCTAACTATGGCTACACCTTC.

The table lists this clonotype with many counts. The chain is built from TRBV12-3 or TRBV12-4 and TRBJ2-5; no clear D. Gene TRBJ2-1 matches the end of the DNA better, so the J call may be wrong. CDR3 length: 14 amino acids. CDR3 coding DNA: TGTGCCAGCAGTTTCATGGACGGGCAAGTAGAGCAGTTCTTC. It specifies CASSFMDGQVEQFF.

The chain has TRBV7-2 and TRBJ2-7, with D hard to call. The germline gives CDR1 SGHTA, CDR2 FQGNSA. V was cut by 0 bases and J by 2 bases, with 11 bases left in between. The CDR3 length is 15 residues. CDR3 in amino acids: CASSLAGRLTYEQYF. The CDR3, as DNA: TGTGCCAGCAGCTTAGCAGGACGGTTAACCTACGAGCAGTACTTC.

This clonotype occurred a few times. J is TRBJ2-7 and V is TRBV7-8, with a tentative D call TRBD1 (6 bases). The CDR3 is 13 residues long. Trimming took off 7 bases at V and 4 bases at J, with 14 bases between the two ends. Germline V lookup: CDR1 SGHVS, CDR2 FQNEAQ. CDR3 nucleotides: TGTGCCAGCAAGGCAGGGGAGTTGTACGAGCAGTACTTC. It encodes CASKAGELYEQYF.

This rearrangement joins TRBV3-1 to TRBJ1-4; tentative D call: TRBD1 (5 bases). Trimming left V 1 base short and J 8 bases short, with 11 bases between. There are 14 residues in the CDR3. The germline V gene has CDR1 LGHDT and CDR2 YNNKEL (reference sequence). This CDR3 reads CASSQVPGGEKLFF. CDR3 bases: TGTGCCAGCAGCCAAGTGCCCGGGGGGGAAAAACTGTTTTTT.

The chain combines TRBV5-1 with TRBJ2-1; perhaps TRBD2 as D (5 bases). The J call could be wrong; TRBJ2-7 is a better fit for the DNA end. CDR1 and CDR2 from the germline V gene are SGHRS and YFSETQ. The CDR3 covers 15 residues. CDR3 in DNA: TGCGCCAGCAGCTCGCGTTACGGGGAATTTGCGAAGCAGTACTTC. It specifies CASSSRYGEFAKQYF.

The V call is TRBV10-3, the J call TRBJ2-7; 11 bases map to TRBD1. V shed 7 bases, J shed 3 bases, and the junction held 5 bases outside the gene matches. CDR1 and CDR2 from the germline V gene are ENHRY and SYGVKD. CDR3 length equals 14 residues. DNA for the CDR3: TGTGCCATCACTGGGGACAGGGGGAACTACGAGCAGTACTTC. It encodes CAITGDRGNYEQYF.

The sample holds a few counts of this clonotype. The gene calls are TRBV29-1 and TRBJ2-7, with a weak D call TRBD2 (6 bases). The V gene lost 2 bases and the J gene lost 5 bases, with 16 bases spanning the gap. CDR3 length: 14 amino acids. CDR1 SQVTM and CDR2 ANQGSEA come from the germline V gene. The CDR3: CSVEFRELKDEQYF. As DNA, the CDR3 is TGCAGCGTTGAATTTCGGGAGCTCAAGGACGAGCAGTACTTC.

The rearrangement joins TRBV20-1 to TRBJ1-6, with D tentatively TRBD1 (6 bases). The CDR3 loop spans 14 amino acids. Germline values: CDR1 DFQATT, CDR2 SNEGSKA (reference sequence). V lost 6 bases and J lost 7, with 16 bases in between. CDR3 coding DNA: TGCAGTGCGACGAGGCAGGGGAGGAATTCACCCCTCCACTTT. This codes for CSATRQGRNSPLHF.

This clonotype was found a few times. This sequence joins TRBV4-2 and TRBJ2-1; 10 positions match TRBD2. CDR1 and CDR2 from the germline V gene are LGHNA and YNFKEQ. V trimming: 9 bases; J trimming: 7 bases; junction bases outside the gene matches: 15. There are 16 residues in the CDR3. CDR3 DNA sequence: TGTGCCAGGCTGCTAAATGAGCGGGAGGGCCGGAATGAGCAGTTCTTC. This sequence encodes CARLLNEREGRNEQFF.

This clonotype occurred a few times. The chain couples TRBV6-6 to TRBJ2-5; the D gene is possibly TRBD2 (7 bases). V was cut by 1 base and J by 3 bases, with 12 bases left in between. This CDR3 has 15 residues. Germline values: CDR1 MNHNY, CDR2 SVGAGI (reference sequence). The CDR3 sequence is CASSYLAGAEETQYF. Written as DNA, the CDR3 is TGTGCCAGCAGTTACTTGGCGGGGGCTGAAGAGACCCAGTACTTC.

The rearrangement uses TRBV4-3 and TRBJ2-3, with D hard to call. V gave up 0 bases and J gave up 5 bases, with 18 bases separating them. The CDR3 totals 17 residues. Germline V lookup: CDR1 LGHNA, CDR2 YSLEER. CDR3 nucleotides: TGCGCCAGCAGCCAAGATCTAATGGTCCGGATTAGAGATACGCAGTATTTT. Translating gives CASSQDLMVRIRDTQYF.

The gene calls are TRBV20-1 and TRBJ2-1, with a tentative D call TRBD2 (6 bases). Germline V gene data show CDR1 as DFQATT and CDR2 as SNEGSKA (reference sequence). The CDR3 totals 14 residues. V was clipped by 6 bases and J by 4 bases, with 16 bases between them. CDR3 coding DNA: TGCAGTGCCACAAACTGGGGGGTTTACAATGAGCAGTTCTTC. This gives the protein CSATNWGVYNEQFF.